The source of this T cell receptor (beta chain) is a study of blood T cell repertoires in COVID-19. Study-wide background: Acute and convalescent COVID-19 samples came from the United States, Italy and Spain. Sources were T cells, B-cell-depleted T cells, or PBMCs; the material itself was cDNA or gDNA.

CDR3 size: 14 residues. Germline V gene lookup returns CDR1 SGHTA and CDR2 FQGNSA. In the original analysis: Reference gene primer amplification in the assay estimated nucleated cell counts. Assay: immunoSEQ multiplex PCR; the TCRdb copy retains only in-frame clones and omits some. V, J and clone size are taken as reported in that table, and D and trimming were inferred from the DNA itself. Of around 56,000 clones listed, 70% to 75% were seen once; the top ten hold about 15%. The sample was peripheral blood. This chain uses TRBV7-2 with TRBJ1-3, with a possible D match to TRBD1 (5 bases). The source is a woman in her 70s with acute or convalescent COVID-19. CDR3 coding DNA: TGTGTCGCAGGGCACTACTCCCCTGGAAACACCATATATTTT. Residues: CVAGHYSPGNTIYF.